Shown below are 2 T cell receptor beta chains from a single sample sequenced in a study of blood T cell repertoires in COVID-19. Assay used: immunoSEQ multiplex PCR; TCRdb lists only in-frame clones, some missing. There are 380,000 or so clones in the sample; approximately 86% occur only once, and just over 7% lies in the top ten. Sequenced: peripheral blood. The receptor source for this set is a woman aged 60-70 years with COVID-19, enrolled during active disease.

The chain is built from TRBV18 and TRBJ1-2, with TRBD1 matching over 10 bases. The CDR3 contains 16 residues. Losses at the gene ends were 3 bases for V and 3 bases for J; bases not matched to a gene: 7. Germline V gene data show CDR1 as KGHSH and CDR2 as LQKENI. The CDR3 region is CASSPRSGQGDYGYTF. The CDR3 coding sequence is TGTGCCAGCTCACCCCGGTCAGGACAGGGGGACTATGGCTACACCTTC. Filled out from reference TRBV18 and TRBJ1-2, the complete variable domain reads NAGVMQNPRHLVRRRGQEARLRCSPMKGHSHVYWYRQLPEEGLKFMVYLQKENIIDESGMPKERFSAEFPKEGPSILRIQQVVRGDSAAYFCASSPRSGQGDYGYTFGSGTRLTVV.

The rearrangement uses TRBV9 and TRBJ2-2, with TRBD2 identical over 8 bases. CDR1 is SGDLS and CDR2 is YYNGEE in the germline V gene. Losses at the gene ends were 2 bases for V and 4 bases for J; bases not matched to a gene: 4. The CDR3 is made up of 15 amino acids. CDR3 protein: CASSVRGGSTGELFF. In DNA form, the CDR3 reads TGTGCCAGCAGCGTCCGGGGGGGGAGCACCGGGGAGCTGTTTTTT.